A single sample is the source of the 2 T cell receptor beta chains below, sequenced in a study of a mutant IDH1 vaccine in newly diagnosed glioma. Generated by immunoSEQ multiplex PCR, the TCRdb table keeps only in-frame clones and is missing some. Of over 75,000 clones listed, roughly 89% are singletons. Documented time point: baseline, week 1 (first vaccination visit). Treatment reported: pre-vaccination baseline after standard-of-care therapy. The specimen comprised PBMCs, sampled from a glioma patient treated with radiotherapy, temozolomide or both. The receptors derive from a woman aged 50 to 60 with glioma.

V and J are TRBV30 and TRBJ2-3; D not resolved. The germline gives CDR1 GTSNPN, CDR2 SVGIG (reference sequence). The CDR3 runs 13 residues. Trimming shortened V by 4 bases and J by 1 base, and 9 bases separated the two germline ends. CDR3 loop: CAWKIRGTDTQYF. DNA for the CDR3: TGTGCCTGGAAAATTAGGGGCACAGATACGCAGTATTTT.

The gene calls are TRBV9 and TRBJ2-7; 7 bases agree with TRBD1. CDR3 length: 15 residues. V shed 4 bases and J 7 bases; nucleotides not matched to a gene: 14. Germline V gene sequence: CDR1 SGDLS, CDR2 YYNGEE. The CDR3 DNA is TGTGCCAGCAGCCCCCGGGACAGTGGTAAGAGGGAGCAGTACTTC. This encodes CASSPRDSGKREQYF.